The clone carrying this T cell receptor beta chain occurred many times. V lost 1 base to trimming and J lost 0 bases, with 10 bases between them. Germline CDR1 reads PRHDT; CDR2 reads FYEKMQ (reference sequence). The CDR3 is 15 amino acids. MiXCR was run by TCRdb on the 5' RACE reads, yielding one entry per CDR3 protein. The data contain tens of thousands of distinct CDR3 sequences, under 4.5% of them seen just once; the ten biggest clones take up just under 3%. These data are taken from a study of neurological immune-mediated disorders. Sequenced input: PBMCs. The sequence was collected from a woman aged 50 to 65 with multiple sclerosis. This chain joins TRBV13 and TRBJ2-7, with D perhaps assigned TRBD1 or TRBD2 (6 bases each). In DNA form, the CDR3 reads TGTGCCAGCAGCTTAGAGGGGGGTAGCTCCTACGAGCAGTACTTC. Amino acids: CASSLEGGSSYEQYF.